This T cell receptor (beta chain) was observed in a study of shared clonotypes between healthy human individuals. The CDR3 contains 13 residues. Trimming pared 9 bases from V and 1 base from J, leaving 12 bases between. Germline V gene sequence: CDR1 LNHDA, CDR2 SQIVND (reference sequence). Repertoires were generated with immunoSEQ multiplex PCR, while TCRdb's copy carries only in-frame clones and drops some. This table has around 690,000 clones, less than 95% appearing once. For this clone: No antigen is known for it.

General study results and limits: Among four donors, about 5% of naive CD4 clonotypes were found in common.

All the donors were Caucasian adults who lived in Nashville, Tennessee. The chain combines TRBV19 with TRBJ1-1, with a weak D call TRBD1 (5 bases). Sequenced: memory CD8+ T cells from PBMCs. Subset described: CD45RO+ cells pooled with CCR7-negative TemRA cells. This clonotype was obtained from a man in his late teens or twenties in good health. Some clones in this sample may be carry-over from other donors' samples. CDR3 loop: CASGTVGNTEAFF. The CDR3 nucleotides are TGTGCCAGCGGGACGGTGGGGAACACTGAAGCTTTCTTT.